The entry below describes one TCR beta chain. The antigen remains unidentified. TCRdb analysed the RACE reads with MiXCR anew, one entry per CDR3 protein. The sample lists about 90,000 distinct CDR3 sequences; more than 9% were seen once. Germline CDR1 and CDR2: MNHEY and SVGAGI. This CDR3 contains 16 residues. With 8 bases clipped from V and 2 bases from J, the junction kept 15 bases outside the gene matches. This specimen comes from a study of human T cells and chemical hapten exposure. Points from the study as a whole: Having alopecia, donors may respond immunologically unlike healthy people. Expanded TCRs clustered into significantly more large CDR3 similarity groups than controls, the analysis revealed.

Time point of the sample: patch test 1, 2 weeks after DPC sensitization. Treatment indicated: therapeutic diphenylcyclopropenone sensitization with weekly scalp DPC. Blood collection took place prior to placing each patch test. This rearrangement joins TRBV6-5 to TRBJ2-7, with TRBD1 matching 7 bases. The specimen was whole blood, collected in connection with sensitization to the hapten diphenylcyclopropenone (DPC). The receptor comes from a middle-aged man with alopecia areata. Some clones in this sample may be carry-over from other donors' samples. CDR3 loop: CASFRTGVKDPYEQYF. In nucleotides, the CDR3 is TGTGCCAGCTTCCGAACAGGGGTCAAAGACCCCTACGAGCAGTACTTC.